This T cell receptor (beta chain) is from a study of blood T cell repertoires in COVID-19. CDR1 is KGHSH, CDR2 LQKENI, per germline. V dropped 4 bases and J dropped 0 bases, with 16 bases sitting between them. This CDR3 contains 17 residues. TCRdb keeps only in-frame clones here, not all; method: immunoSEQ multiplex PCR. The sample lists tens of thousands of clones; approximately 88% were seen once. The source of this sequence is a woman aged 70-85 years with acute or convalescent COVID-19. Sequenced input: peripheral blood. The V and J genes are TRBV18 and TRBJ2-1; the D gene is possibly TRBD2 (7 bases). The DNA of the CDR3 is TGTGCCAGCTCACGGGCCCCGGGGGGCAACTCCTACAATGAGCAGTTCTTC. Translation: CASSRAPGGNSYNEQFF.